These 3 T cell receptor beta chains originate from one sample sequenced in a study of T-cell reconstitution after alpha-beta-depleted transplantation in children. Construction of the TCRbeta library involved unique molecular identifiers. TCRdb used MiXCR to reprocess the PCR reads, holding one entry per CDR3 protein. The sample shows hundreds of thousands of distinct CDR3 sequences, about 25% of them seen only once. Material: PBMCs, obtained before TCRalphabeta/CD19-depleted stem cell transplant. The receptors originated from a girl aged 2-10 years with Fanconi anemia, due to receive a stem cell transplant.

A few counts support this clonotype. The chain uses TRBV10-3 and TRBJ2-1, with 13 bases that match TRBD2. The CDR3 is 18 residues long. The ends lost 0 bases at V and 6 bases at J; junction bases unmatched: 8. Germline CDR1 ENHRY, CDR2 SYGVKD. This CDR3 is CAISESSPGTSGTNEQFF. For the CDR3, the DNA is TGTGCCATCAGTGAGTCTAGCCCAGGGACTAGCGGGACCAATGAGCAGTTCTTC.

This chain links TRBV5-1 with TRBJ2-3, with 14 bases fitting TRBD2. Germline CDR1 is SGHRS and CDR2 is YFSETQ. CDR3 length: 17 residues. V shed 4 bases and J 0 bases; nucleotides not matched to a gene: 4. The CDR3 here is CASSKGLAGESTDTQYF. The CDR3 DNA is TGCGCCAGCAGCAAGGGACTAGCGGGAGAAAGCACAGATACGCAGTATTTT.

The J gene is TRBJ2-7, the V gene TRBV29-1; 10 positions agree with TRBD1. Germline CDR1 SQVTM, CDR2 ANQGSEA. The CDR3 sequence is 13 residues long. Trimming removed 8 bases from V and 4 bases from J; junction bases left unmatched: 8. The CDR3 DNA follows: TGCAGCACGACCGGGACAGGGGAGTACGAGCAGTACTTC. Protein: CSTTGTGEYEQYF.